These T cell receptor beta chains were read from a single sample in a study of Graves' ophthalmopathy and Graves' hyperthyroidism. TCRdb used MiXCR to reprocess the multiplex PCR reads, holding one entry per CDR3 protein. The sample lists around 590,000 distinct CDR3 sequences, less than 40% occurring once. The sample was peripheral blood or thyroid tissue (not recorded which). The receptors here all came from an adult man with Graves' hyperthyroidism. Each CDR3 is given with its conserved first and last residue.

v_call cdr3_aa
TRBV30 CAWSMGGDSPLHF
TRBV19 CASHSASSENTIYF
TRBV5-4 CASSPKGGETQYF
TRBV29-1 CSVEATGHGNTEAFF
TRBV7-9 CASSSEIREDTQYF
TRBV7-9 CASSLATSPGTIYF
TRBV7-9 CASSQAGTGVYEQYF
TRBV7-8 CASSIKAGGPTSTDTQYF
TRBV7-9 CASSLAGDLNTEAFF
TRBV7-2 CASSLFPRTF
TRBV2 CASRMNREETQYF
TRBV6-2/TRBV6-3 CASSQPGVSGNTIYF
TRBV2 CASSTVLLNEKLFF
TRBV29-1 CSVEWDRAHKETQYF
TRBV25-1 CASRGQGARIWSPLHF
TRBV20-1 CSAKQGANNSPLHF
TRBV6-5 CASSGLFAGINYGYTF
TRBV29-1 CSAMNTEAFF
TRBV6-5 CASSTWGGGRTEAFF
TRBV6-1 CASSLTRTRGDPNQPQHF
TRBV12-3/TRBV12-4 CASRSYSGLGYTF
TRBV19 CASSMGTLTDTQYF
TRBV7-8 CASSPEGDAQYF
TRBV7-8 CASSRARTPRDYGYTF
TRBV2 CASMREDEKLFF
TRBV28 CASSRSGGKPQHF
TRBV19 CASSSVSYEQYF
TRBV14 CASSQDAGGRTGELFF
TRBV29-1 CSVDGLAGFTDTQYF
TRBV7-3 CASSLTGLDEQYF
TRBV10-3 CAISARGQSGANVLTF
TRBV30 CAWSGGNQPQHF
TRBV7-9 CASSLDLYNSPLHF
TRBV29-1 CSLVGTSGQETQYF
TRBV7-9 CASSLGGRGVHQPQHF
TRBV11-2 CASSAGSNRNQPQHF
TRBV6-1 CASSPSGGGKGTEALF
TRBV5-8 CASSLGTGYYGYTF
TRBV7-3 CASSLGGAYVLTF
TRBV6-6 CASIDRDTNYGYTF